This entry lists 9 T cell receptor beta chains sequenced from one sample in a study of T cell repertoires in cytomegalovirus infection. A single record per CDR3 protein comes from TCRdb applying MiXCR to the reads. The sample shows some 600,000 distinct CDR3 sequences, 20% to 25% of them seen only once. The sample was CD8+ T cells from PBMCs. These TCRs come from a human donor in good health (CMV status not recorded). Some clones in this sample may be carry-over from other donors' samples.

This clonotype showed up many times. The CDR3 DNA sequence: TGTGCCAGCAGCTACGTTGACTCTGGGGCCAACGTCCTGACTTTC. Translation: CASSYVDSGANVLTF. The gene calls are TRBV7-2 and TRBJ2-6, with D uncertain. The CDR3 consists of 15 residues. Germline CDR1 and CDR2: SGHTA and FQGNSA. Trimming removed 4 bases from V and 0 bases from J, with 7 bases in between.

V gene TRBV19 combines with J gene TRBJ2-2, with D uncertain. The CDR3 has 12 amino acids. Trimming shortened V by 3 bases and J by 7 bases, and 6 bases separated the two germline ends. Germline V gene data show CDR1 as LNHDA and CDR2 as SQIVND (reference sequence). In nucleotides, the CDR3 is TGTGCCAGTAGTATCAAGGTCGGGGAGCTGTTTTTT. This gives the protein CASSIKVGELFF.

This clonotype was counted only a few times. The V call is TRBV12-3 or TRBV12-4, the J call TRBJ2-7; D is possibly TRBD2 (6 bases). The CDR3 sequence is 13 residues long. The V end was cut by 6 bases, the J end by 5 bases, with 14 bases between. The CDR3 spells CASSEGTSNEQYV. For the CDR3, the DNA is TGTGCCAGCAGCGAGGGGACTTCGAACGAGCAGTACGTC.

This clonotype was observed a few times. The chain joins TRBV12-5 to TRBJ1-1, with D uncertain. The CDR3 is made up of 14 amino acids. The germline V gene encodes CDR1 LGHNT and CDR2 FRNRAP. Trimming took off 1 base at V and 2 bases at J, with 8 bases between the two ends. CDR3 region: CASGLGTHNTEAFF. CDR3 sequence (DNA): TGTGCTAGTGGTTTGGGTACACACAACACTGAAGCTTTCTTT.

In its sample, this clonotype was seen many times. The chain has TRBV7-3 and TRBJ2-6, with 7 bases aligning to TRBD1. CDR1 SGHTA and CDR2 FQGTGA come from the germline V gene. The CDR3 runs to 19 residues. V gave up 5 bases and J gave up 0 bases; unmatched junction bases: 13. Here the CDR3 DNA reads TGTGCCAGCAGCGGGTGGGACAGACTATACCACTCTGGGGCCAACGTCCTGACTTTC. It codes for CASSGWDRLYHSGANVLTF.

The chain is built from TRBV20-1 and TRBJ2-7, with 11 positions matching TRBD1. The CDR3 has 14 amino acids. V was pared by 5 bases and J by 1 base, with 4 bases of the junction left unmatched. Germline lookup yields CDR1 DFQATT and CDR2 SNEGSKA (reference sequence). CDR3 residues: CSALDRGQSYEQYV. CDR3 in DNA: TGCAGTGCTCTGGACAGGGGGCAGTCCTACGAGCAGTACGTC.

V usage is TRBV28 and J usage is TRBJ2-7; 10 bases align to TRBD1. Germline CDR1 MDHEN, CDR2 SYDVKM. Trimming removed 6 bases from V and 6 bases from J; junction bases left unmatched: 5. CDR3 size: 13 residues. CDR3 region: CASRERTGGEQYV. CDR3 DNA sequence: TGTGCCAGCAGGGAGAGGACAGGGGGCGAGCAGTACGTC.

This clonotype was picked up many times. This chain uses TRBV29-1 with TRBJ2-1; 11 bases align to TRBD2. Germline trimming cut 1 base from V and 4 bases from J; bases unmatched to any gene: 3. Germline V CDR1 and CDR2: SQVTM, ANQGSEA. This CDR3 contains 15 residues. The CDR3 DNA follows: TGCAGCGTTGAAGGGCTAGCGGGGGGATACAATGAGCAGTTCTTC. This encodes CSVEGLAGGYNEQFF.

This clonotype was counted between two and nine times. The J gene is TRBJ2-2, the V gene TRBV6-5; D gene ambiguous. CDR1 is MNHEY and CDR2 is SVGAGI in the germline V gene. With 8 bases removed from V and 7 bases from J, the gap between germline ends came to 8 bases. The CDR3 runs 11 residues. As DNA, the CDR3 is TGTGCCAGCTCGGCGAACGGGGAGCTGTTTTTT. It yields the protein CASSANGELFF.